This section outlines one TCR beta chain sequence together with its context. No antigen is known for it. Using immunoSEQ multiplex PCR, the repertoire was profiled, and TCRdb retains in-frame clones only, with some absent. The sample has 150,000 to 200,000 clones, 90% to 95% seen once. The CDR3 covers 13 residues. Per the germline V gene, CDR1 is MDHEN and CDR2 is SYDVKM. Trimming took 5 bases from V and 9 from J, leaving 16 bases between them. The data are from a study of T cell responses to AZD1222 COVID-19 vaccine. Overall study results and limits: The number of AZD1222 recipients seropositive at baseline was only 6 or 7. Vaccine-related CD4 TCRs covered spike, predominating at 160-218 and 743-854. Recipients of two AZD1222 doses showed rising Spike-specific TCR breadth and depth.

The chain combines TRBV28 with TRBJ2-5; D is ambiguous. The sample in question was peripheral blood, obtained 28 days after the second AZD1222 dose. This TCR was recovered from an adult who received the AZD1222 COVID-19 vaccine. CDR3 residues: CASSTAVPAAQYF. The CDR3 nucleotides read TGTGCCAGCAGTACTGCAGTCCCTGCGGCCCAGTACTTC.